This T cell receptor beta chain was profiled in a study of blood T cell repertoires in COVID-19. The overall study: Sample material is recorded as cDNA or gDNA derived from T cells, B-cell-depleted T cells, or PBMCs.

Grouping used clinical history reported by participants in a survey and questionnaire. Recovered status in Cohort 3 required two negative PCRs, clearance, or symptom resolution. As handled by the study authors: Reference gene primer amplification yielded estimated nucleated cell counts. Clones were read by immunoSEQ multiplex PCR, and TCRdb kept only the in-frame ones, dropping some. V, J and clone size reflect that table, while D and trimming were determined from the DNA. Altogether 390,000 or so clones are present, around 83% being singletons, with the ten largest covering roughly 5.1%. The specimen sequenced was PBMCs or T cells enriched from blood (not recorded which). This clonotype was obtained from a woman in her 50s who had recovered from COVID-19.

In DNA form, the CDR3 reads TGCGCCAGCAGCCAAGATCTTAGCGGGAGAAACGAGCAGTACTTC. This gives the protein CASSQDLSGRNEQYF. The chain combines TRBV4-3 with TRBJ2-7; 9 nucleotides match TRBD2. This CDR3 is 15 amino acids long. Losses at the gene ends were 0 bases for V and 5 bases for J; bases not matched to a gene: 5. CDR1 and CDR2 (germline): LGHNA, YSLEER.